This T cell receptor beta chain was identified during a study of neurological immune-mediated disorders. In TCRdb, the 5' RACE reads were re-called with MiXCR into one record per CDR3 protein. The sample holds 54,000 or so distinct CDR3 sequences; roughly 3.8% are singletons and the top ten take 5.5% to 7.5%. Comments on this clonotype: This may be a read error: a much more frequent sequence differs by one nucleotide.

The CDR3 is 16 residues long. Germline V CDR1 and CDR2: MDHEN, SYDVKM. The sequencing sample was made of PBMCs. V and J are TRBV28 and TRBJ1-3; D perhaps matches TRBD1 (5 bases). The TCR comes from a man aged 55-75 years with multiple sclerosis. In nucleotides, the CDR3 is TGTGCCAGCAGTTTTCCGGGGCCCGGTACTGGAAAAACCATATATTTT. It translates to CASSFPGPGTGKTIYF.